These 18 T cell receptor beta chains were sequenced from one sample in a study of control samples from healthy donors and cancer patients. Assay: immunoSEQ multiplex PCR; the TCRdb copy retains only in-frame clones and omits some. The sample has 80,000 or so clones, 85% to 95% seen once. The sequenced sample was blood. Receptors were obtained from a woman aged 40 to 55 in good health.

The chain uses TRBV10-1 and TRBJ1-1; perhaps TRBD1 as D (6 bases). V lost 7 bases and J 3 bases, leaving 39 bases between the germline ends. Germline V gene data show CDR1 as WNHNN and CDR2 as SYGVQD (reference sequence). The CDR3 is 22 amino acids. The CDR3 here is CASMSLPGHQDVLVTEHTEAFF. The CDR3 nucleotides are TGCGCCAGCATGAGCCTACCGGGACACCAGGACGTTCTAGTGACTGAACACACTGAAGCTTTCTTT.

The J gene is TRBJ1-2, the V gene TRBV30; D call uncertain. V lost 2 bases and J lost 5, with 18 bases in between. This CDR3 is built from 15 residues. Germline CDR1 is GTSNPN and CDR2 is SVGIG (reference sequence). The CDR3 reads CAWSSLRYLGYGYTF. The DNA of the CDR3 is TGTGCCTGGAGTAGTCTGCGGTACCTGGGGTATGGCTACACCTTC.

This chain uses TRBV7-2 with TRBJ1-5, with D uncertain. This CDR3 comprises 12 residues. The germline gives CDR1 SGHTA, CDR2 FQGNSA. V lost 6 bases and J 7 bases, leaving 10 bases between the germline ends. Here the CDR3 DNA reads TGTGCCAGCAGTCCGAGCGGACAGCCCCAGCATTTT. Translated: CASSPSGQPQHF. The whole variable domain, filled in from reference TRBV7-2 and TRBJ1-5, reads GAGVSQSPSNKVTEKGKDVELRCDPISGHTALYWYRQSLGQGLEFLIYFQGNSAPDKSGLPSDRFSAERTGGSVSTLTIQRTQQEDSAVYLCASSPSGQPQHFGDGTRLSIL.

J is TRBJ1-2 and V is TRBV5-4; D remains ambiguous. This CDR3 has 12 amino acids. CDR1 and CDR2 from the germline V gene are SGHNT and YYREEE (reference sequence). Trimming stripped 2 bases from V and 6 bases from J, with 8 bases between. CDR3 coding DNA: TGTGCCAGCAGCTTTCGGACGAATGGCTACACCTTC. It is translated as CASSFRTNGYTF.

This sequence joins TRBV20-1 and TRBJ2-7; 10 bases are a match to TRBD1. The CDR3 is 13 residues long. CDR1 DFQATT and CDR2 SNEGSKA come from the germline V gene (reference sequence). The trim removed 3 bases at V and 4 bases at J, leaving 3 bases unmatched. In DNA, the CDR3 is TGCAGTGCTAGTAGGACAGGGGGTTACGAGCAGTACTTC. It yields the protein CSASRTGGYEQYF.

The chain combines TRBV7-2 with TRBJ2-1; TRBD2 agrees at 8 bases. The trim removed 5 bases at V and 6 bases at J, leaving 9 bases unmatched. Germline lookup yields CDR1 SGHTA and CDR2 FQGNSA. The CDR3 has 15 amino acids. CDR3: CASSPRRGGPNEQFF. The CDR3 coding sequence is TGTGCCAGCAGCCCAAGACGGGGGGGGCCCAATGAGCAGTTCTTC.

The rearrangement joins TRBV19 to TRBJ2-7; unclear D gene. The V end lost 5 bases, the J end lost 2 bases, and 16 bases lay between the germline ends. The CDR3 is 15 residues long. Germline CDR1 is LNHDA and CDR2 is SQIVND (reference sequence). The CDR3 loop reads CASSGRADEAYEQYF. CDR3 bases: TGTGCCAGTAGTGGACGCGCGGACGAGGCCTACGAGCAGTACTTC.

The chain joins TRBV4-1 to TRBJ1-5, with D possibly matching TRBD1 (5 bases). V was clipped by 0 bases and J by 6 bases, with 21 bases between them. This CDR3 is 18 amino acids long. Germline V lookup: CDR1 MGHRA, CDR2 YSYEKL. CDR3 in DNA: TGCGCCAGCAGCCAAGAAGATCCGGGGAACAGGCGGGGTCAGCCCCAGCATTTT. The encoded protein is CASSQEDPGNRRGQPQHF.

This chain uses TRBV9 with TRBJ1-5, with TRBD1 as a possible D gene (6 bases). CDR3 size: 15 residues. V was cut by 4 bases and J by 4 bases, with 15 bases left in between. The germline V gene encodes CDR1 SGDLS and CDR2 YYNGEE. The CDR3: CASSPRGDFNQPQHF. The CDR3 nucleotides read TGTGCCAGCAGCCCCAGGGGTGATTTTAATCAGCCCCAGCATTTT.

This rearrangement joins TRBV6-5 to TRBJ2-2; perhaps TRBD1 as D (6 bases). From germline, CDR1 is MNHEY and CDR2 SVGAGI. The CDR3 totals 14 residues. V gave up 7 bases and J gave up 4 bases, with 13 bases separating them. CDR3 in DNA: TGTGCCAGCATTATCGACAGGAGCACCGGGGAGCTGTTTTTT. The encoded protein is CASIIDRSTGELFF.

The chain links TRBV3-1 (or the pseudogene TRBV3-2) to TRBJ2-3; 11 bases match TRBD2. V lost 4 bases to trimming and J lost 3 bases; unmatched junction nucleotides: 12. The germline V gene has CDR1 LGHDT and CDR2 YNNKEL (reference sequence). This CDR3 is built from 18 residues. The CDR3 reads CASSRLSTGTSGTDTQYF. The CDR3 DNA sequence: TGTGCCAGCAGCCGCCTCTCCACCGGGACTAGCGGAACAGATACGCAGTATTTT.

The chain employs TRBV2 and TRBJ2-3, with 7 bases that match TRBD2. The CDR3 totals 15 residues. The V segment lost 3 bases and the J segment 2 bases; nucleotides outside the gene matches: 5. Per germline, CDR1 SNHLY and CDR2 FYNNEI. The CDR3 DNA sequence: TGTGCCAGCAGTGATGGGCTAGCGGCCACAGATACGCAGTATTTT. Amino acid sequence: CASSDGLAATDTQYF.

A single count supports this clone. The chain couples TRBV21-1 to TRBJ2-7; no check of the table's D call, TRBD1, against the DNA was made. TRBV21-1 is tagged as a pseudogene. This CDR3 comprises 15 residues. CDR3 bases: TGTGCCAGCAGCAAATCGACCGCAGGGACCTACGAGCAGTACTTC. Translated: CASSKSTAGTYEQYF.

The chain is built from TRBV6-5 and TRBJ2-7, with D unclear. V was shortened by 0 bases and J by 6 bases, with 9 bases between the two germline ends. CDR1 MNHEY and CDR2 SVGAGI come from the germline V gene. This CDR3 has 13 amino acids. In DNA form, the CDR3 reads TGTGCCAGCAGTTACTCCCTCCATCGCGAGCAGTACTTC. Translating it yields CASSYSLHREQYF.

This chain connects TRBV28 to TRBJ1-4; 9 bases are a match to TRBD1. J gave up 5 bases and V 5 bases, and 6 bases lay outside the gene matches. The CDR3 has 15 amino acids. Germline V gene sequence: CDR1 MDHEN, CDR2 SYDVKM. The CDR3 here is CASSRRDRGNEKLFF. The CDR3 nucleotides read TGTGCCAGCAGTCGCCGAGACAGGGGGAATGAAAAACTGTTTTTT.

This clone was seen just once. This rearrangement joins TRBV28 to TRBJ2-1; D remains ambiguous. Germline V lookup: CDR1 MDHEN, CDR2 SYDVKM. V gave up 8 bases and J gave up 4 bases, with 12 bases separating them. This CDR3 is 13 amino acids long. In DNA, the CDR3 is TGTGCCAGCTTCGCCAGTTTGTACAATGAGCAGTTCTTC. Translated: CASFASLYNEQFF.

This sequence joins TRBV9 and TRBJ2-1, with 9 bases identical to TRBD2. The V gene end was trimmed by 2 bases and the J gene end by 7 bases; junction bases not matched to a gene: 10. CDR3 length: 16 amino acids. Looked up from germline, CDR1 is SGDLS and CDR2 is YYNGEE. CDR3 protein: CASSVPLSGRENEQFF. CDR3 nucleotide sequence: TGTGCCAGCAGCGTCCCCCTTAGCGGGAGAGAGAATGAGCAGTTCTTC. Full variable domain (rest looked up from reference TRBV9 and TRBJ2-1): DSGVTQTPKHLITATGQRVTLRCSPRSGDLSVYWYQQSLDQGLQFLIQYYNGEERAKGNILERFSAQQFPDLHSELNLSSLELGDSALYFCASSVPLSGRENEQFFGPGTRLTVL.

This chain connects TRBV19 to TRBJ2-3, with D perhaps assigned TRBD1 or TRBD2 (5 bases each). The germline V and J ends were trimmed by 4 bases and 0 bases, with 14 bases remaining between them. The V gene's germline CDR1 is LNHDA and CDR2 SQIVND (reference sequence). The CDR3 has 16 residues. CDR3 in DNA: TGTGCCAGTAGTACCCCCGGGACGGGGAGCACAGATACGCAGTATTTT. Translating gives CASSTPGTGSTDTQYF.